This TCR beta chain was sequenced in a study of T cells expressing NK-cell markers. Looking at the study overall: Sequencing of TCR beta repertoires drew on sorted CD3+CD56+NKG2C+, CD3+CD56+NKG2C- and CD3+CD56-NKG2C+ T cells. Among the eight sequenced donors, seven tested HCMV-seropositive and one tested seronegative.

TCRdb reprocessed the 5' RACE reads and keeps a single row for each CDR3 protein, giving no DNA. The sample has roughly 160,000 distinct CDR3 sequences. Germline-derived CDR1 and CDR2 are LGHNA and YNFKEQ. The CDR3 covers 15 residues. Specimen: blood T cells: a sorted CD56 or NKG2C T cell subset, CD4+ or CD8+ T cells, or bulk PBMC T cells (not recorded which). The V and J genes are TRBV4-2 and TRBJ2-3; the D call of TRBD1 rests on TCRdb alone, since no DNA is present to check it. This TCR derives from a man aged 18-70 years in good health. This CDR3 reads CASSPRDRETDTQYF.